These T cell receptor beta chains were read from a single sample in a study of breast tumors, draining lymph nodes, adjacent tissues. Using its own MiXCR run on the multiplex PCR reads, TCRdb lists one record per CDR3 protein. The table lists around 170,000 distinct CDR3 sequences, about 33% of them singletons. Sequencing was done on a sample of axillary lymph node tissue. These receptors originate from a female donor with breast cancer. Some clones in this sample may be carry-over from other donors' samples. Each CDR3 is given with its conserved first and last residue. The D gene is left open where the match is weak. Size tells how often a clone was seen (once, few, many) or the class of an expanded clone, and some rows leave it out.

TRBJ2-7 many NA TRBV12-3/TRBV12-4 CASSFVYVLQYF TGTGCCAGCAGTTTTGTTTATGTCCTTCAGTACTTC
TRBJ2-7 NA TRBD1 TRBV10-1 CASSPGRTGTTYEQYF TGCGCCAGCAGTCCCGGTAGGACAGGGACAACCTACGAGCAGTACTTC
TRBJ1-6 once TRBD1 TRBV27 CASRQGGGTAMNSPLHF TGTGCCAGCCGACAGGGGGGCGGGACAGCCATGAATTCACCCCTCCACTTT
TRBJ2-1 NA TRBD2 TRBV18 CASSPDTSGGSYNEQFF TGTGCCAGCTCACCAGATACTAGCGGGGGGAGTTACAATGAGCAGTTCTTC
TRBJ2-1 many TRBD2 TRBV20-1 CSAPRLAGVNPYNEQFF TGCAGTGCTCCCCGGCTAGCGGGAGTAAATCCCTACAATGAGCAGTTCTTC
TRBJ2-2 many NA TRBV5-4 CASSPQEGGELFF TGTGCCAGCAGCCCCCAGGAAGGCGGGGAGCTGTTTTTT
TRBJ2-7 NA TRBD1 TRBV6-1 CASGIRTGGYEQYF TGTGCCAGCGGAATCCGGACAGGGGGGTACGAGCAGTACTTC
TRBJ1-2 many TRBD1 TRBV15 CATSAQQGGNYGYTF TGTGCCACCAGCGCCCAGCAGGGGGGCAACTATGGCTACACCTTC
TRBJ1-5 NA NA TRBV5-6 CASSLEGLGQETQHF TGTGCCAGCAGCTTGGAGGGTCTGGGCCAAGAGACCCAGCATTTT
TRBJ2-1 many TRBD2 TRBV6-6 CASSPYLAGGFDEQFF TGTGCCAGCAGTCCCTACCTAGCGGGAGGGTTTGATGAGCAGTTCTTC
TRBJ1-1 many NA TRBV7-9 CASSLPDRNTEAFF TGTGCCAGCAGTCTCCCCGACAGGAACACTGAAGCTTTCTTT
TRBJ2-3 many NA TRBV2 CASSLRGDSTDTQYF TGTGCCAGCTCGCTTCGAGGGGATAGCACAGATACGCAGTATTTT
TRBJ1-2 NA NA TRBV7-9 CASSFYICSARDPTGTWGYTF NA
TRBJ2-3 NA TRBD2 TRBV12-3/TRBV12-4 CASSPFLSGGADTQYF TGTGCCAGCAGTCCCTTCCTAAGCGGGGGGGCGGATACGCAGTATTTT
TRBJ2-7 many TRBD1 TRBV4-1 CASSSTPDRVYEQYF TGCGCCAGCAGCTCTACTCCGGACAGGGTCTACGAGCAGTACTTC
TRBJ2-1 many TRBD2 TRBV19 CASRPSGGDYNEQFF TGTGCCAGTAGACCTAGCGGGGGGGACTACAATGAGCAGTTCTTC
TRBJ1-1 NA TRBD1 TRBV29-1 CSVQTGDAFF TGCAGCGTGCAGACAGGGGACGCTTTCTTT
TRBJ2-1 NA NA TRBV6-5 CASSYHLALKTGEQFF TGTGCCAGCAGTTACCACCTAGCGCTCAAAACGGGAGAGCAGTTCTTC
TRBJ2-1 many TRBD2 TRBV20-1 CSAFWASNSGRTYNEQFF TGCAGTGCTTTTTGGGCTTCGAATAGCGGGAGGACCTACAATGAGCAGTTCTTC
TRBJ2-7 many TRBD2 TRBV19 CASSIRTSAYEQYF TGTGCCAGTAGTATAAGGACTAGCGCCTACGAGCAGTACTTC
TRBJ2-7 many NA TRBV7-7 CASSLAQSYEQYF TGTGCTAGCAGCTTAGCACAGTCCTACGAGCAGTACTTC
TRBJ2-3 many TRBD2 TRBV20-1 CSALPGLAGASTDTQYF TGCAGTGCTCTTCCCGGACTAGCGGGGGCTAGCACAGATACGCAGTATTTT
TRBJ1-1 once NA TRBV20-1 CSVPQGRGAEAFF TGCAGTGTCCCTCAGGGACGAGGGGCTGAAGCTTTCTTT
TRBJ2-1 NA TRBD1 TRBV29-1 CSVGGQGVNEQFF TGCAGCGTAGGGGGACAGGGTGTCAATGAGCAGTTCTTC
TRBJ2-7 many TRBD1 TRBV19 CASSIFRQGRYEQYF TGTGCCAGTAGTATCTTTCGACAGGGGCGCTACGAGCAGTACTTC
TRBJ1-6 NA NA TRBV7-2 CASSLRTGQYQPLHF TGTGCCAGCAGCTTACGGACTGGACAGTATCAGCCCCTCCACTTT
TRBJ2-7 many NA TRBV6-5 CASSYGGGDEQYF TGTGCCAGCAGTTATGGTGGGGGCGACGAGCAGTACTTC
TRBJ1-6 NA NA TRBV10-2 CASRAIQGRIDNSPLHF TGCGCCAGCAGGGCGATACAGGGTCGGATCGATAATTCACCCCTCCACTTT
TRBJ2-2 many NA TRBV12-3/TRBV12-4 CASRGGRPNTGELFF TGTGCCAGCAGGGGGGGCAGGCCGAACACCGGGGAGCTGTTTTTT
TRBJ2-3 many TRBD1 TRBV24-1 CATSDGKRVGTGHDTQYF TGTGCCACCAGTGATGGTAAGAGGGTTGGGACAGGCCACGATACGCAGTATTTT
TRBJ2-2 many NA TRBV6-2/TRBV6-3 CASSYAAFTGELFF TGTGCCAGCAGTTATGCAGCTTTCACCGGGGAGCTGTTTTTT
TRBJ1-4 few NA TRBV12-3/TRBV12-4 CASSDFIGFPTNEKLFF TGTGCCAGCAGTGATTTTATTGGGTTCCCAACTAATGAAAAGCTGTTTTTT
TRBJ2-2 many NA TRBV4-2 CASSPNPTGELFF TGTGCCAGCAGCCCCAACCCTACCGGGGAGCTGTTTTTT
TRBJ1-2 NA NA TRBV7-9 CASSPPLAGGDGYPF TGTGCCAGCAGCCCTCCCCTAGCGGGGGGGGATGGCTACCCCTTC
TRBJ1-5 once NA TRBV20-1 CSARGGVWGNQPQHF TGCAGTGCTAGAGGTGGGGTTTGGGGCAATCAGCCCCAGCATTTT
TRBJ2-7 NA NA TRBV27 CASSSWTEYEQYF TGTGCCAGCAGTTCCTGGACAGAGTACGAGCAGTACTTC
TRBJ2-7 many TRBD1 TRBV19 CASSPSPGQGDEQYF TGTGCCAGTAGCCCTTCTCCGGGACAGGGGGACGAGCAGTACTTC
TRBJ1-6 NA NA TRBV9 CASSGGAAGPNSPLHF TGTGCCAGCAGCGGGGGGGCCGCGGGGCCGAATTCACCCCTCCACTTT
TRBJ2-1 few TRBD2 TRBV6-2/TRBV6-3 CASSFGGRGLSGRAGEQFF TGTGCCAGCAGTTTTGGAGGGAGGGGTCTTAGCGGGAGGGCCGGTGAGCAGTTCTTC
TRBJ2-1 NA NA TRBV11-2 CASSLVGRAYNEQFF TGTGCCAGCAGCTTAGTTGGGAGAGCGTACAATGAGCAGTTCTTC
TRBJ2-3 few NA TRBV7-7 CASSLDSTNTQYF TGTGCTAGCAGCTTAGACAGTACAAATACGCAGTATTTT
TRBJ1-2 many NA TRBV2 CASSEALGGSARVVYGYTF TGTGCCAGCAGTGAAGCGTTAGGCGGTTCTGCCAGGGTCGTCTATGGCTACACCTTC
TRBJ1-4 many NA TRBV7-6 CASSPQPTLYAEKLFF TGTGCCAGCAGCCCCCAGCCTACACTCTACGCAGAAAAACTGTTTTTT
TRBJ1-2 NA NA TRBV5-8 CASSLEGSTGGLIYGYTF TGTGCCAGCAGCTTGGAGGGGAGTACCGGGGGTCTGATCTATGGCTACACCTTC
TRBJ1-6 NA NA TRBV7-8 CASSLGLAGLEDNSPLHF TGTGCCAGCAGCTTAGGGCTAGCGGGCTTAGAGGATAATTCACCCCTCCACTTT
TRBJ2-2 many TRBD1 TRBV19 CASSTRQGVGGELFF TGTGCCAGTAGTACCCGACAGGGGGTGGGCGGGGAGCTGTTTTTT
TRBJ1-2 many NA TRBV19 CATQGLANYGYTF TGTGCCACACAGGGCCTAGCTAACTATGGCTACACCTTC
TRBJ2-7 many TRBD2 TRBV19 CASSKGLAGDTQGQYF TGTGCCAGTAGCAAGGGACTAGCGGGAGATACTCAGGGGCAGTACTTC
TRBJ2-4 few NA TRBV2 CASTDDALAKNIQYF TGTGCCAGCACCGACGACGCACTAGCCAAAAACATTCAGTACTTC
TRBJ2-7 many NA TRBV6-1 CASRVPQGHYEQYF TGTGCCAGCAGAGTGCCTCAGGGGCACTACGAGCAGTACTTC
TRBJ2-2 many TRBD1 TRBV7-9 CASRRDRELTGELFF TGTGCCAGCAGACGGGACAGAGAGTTGACCGGGGAGCTGTTTTTT
TRBJ2-7 NA NA TRBV15 CATSSYSGQVLYEQYF TGTGCCACCAGCAGTTACTCGGGGCAGGTGCTCTACGAGCAGTACTTC
TRBJ2-3 many NA TRBV12-3/TRBV12-4 CATQTASFNPDTQYF TGTGCCACCCAGACAGCATCCTTCAACCCAGATACGCAGTATTTT
TRBJ2-5 many NA TRBV7-9 CASSLGVGASETQYF TGTGCCAGCAGCTTAGGGGTCGGGGCTTCGGAGACCCAGTACTTC
TRBJ2-7 NA NA TRBV7-7 CASSLDPTPTYGRYF TGTGCTAGCAGCTTGGATCCGACACCAACCTACGGGCGGTACTTC